This TCR beta chain was profiled in a study of shared clonotypes between healthy human individuals (dated by TCRdb to 2020 to 2022). Study-level background: A few men and two women, aged 18 to 49 years, made up the cohort. To increase sequencing depth and limit assay-specific biases, different laboratories used diverse techniques to prepare libraries and sequence TCR repertoires. Each donor's leukapheresis produced roughly between about 0.9 and 9.5 billion PBMCs. Blood TCR repertoires of a handful of healthy adults were deeply sequenced to estimate repertoire size and the extent of clonotype sharing between individuals. For each donor, CD4 naive and CD4 memory were each run on three plates, CD8 naive on two plates, and CD8 memory on one plate.

What the study reported, not specific to this receptor: Sharing across a few donors was observed for approximately 4.6% of naive CD4, 3% to 3.5% of naive CD8, over 2% of memory CD4, and about 0.4% of memory CD8 clonotypes. Clonotypes shared by all four sorted-subset donors showed higher generation probabilities than non-shared clonotypes. Sampling was restricted to blood, and TCR repertoires in tissue are likely to differ from TCR repertoires in blood. Pairwise subsampling led to the expectation that sequencing depth would affect the degree of clonotype sharing among donors. Naive subsets generally had larger estimated clonotype richness than memory subsets did. Even with the large sequencing depth, rarefaction of the sorted-subset datasets indicated that sequencing was incomplete. The small number of donors limited the genetic and exposure-history diversity represented.

Counted from cysteine to phenylalanine, this CDR3 has 12 amino acids. Solely the CDR3 DNA is kept, with 36 bases framed from the first base. Based on the germline V gene (reference sequence), the CDR1 and CDR2 sequences are MNHNY and SVGAGI. The trim is 6 bases for V and 4 bases for J, with a gap of 9 bases between the germline ends. CD8 naive samples were CD45RO-negative cells positively selected for CCR7, giving a CD45RA+CCR7+ population that excluded TemRA cells. The donors were healthy, HIV-negative adults who had no recently reported acute infections or vaccinations. Every donor was a Caucasian adult living in Nashville, Tennessee, USA. Blood was obtained by leukapheresis, after which PBMCs were separated by Ficoll-Histopaque density gradient centrifugation and cryopreserved in liquid nitrogen vapor phase. Analytical flow cytometry was used to check the purity and quantity of each magnetically sorted T cell population. From each sorted fraction, genomic DNA was isolated and quantified by UV absorbance on a Nanodrop 2000c.

About this clone: Its antigen target is currently unknown. Base qualities are not recorded, but no much larger clone differs from it by a single base.

Using the deep immunoSEQ assay, multiplex PCR amplified TCR CDR3 regions from genomic DNA. Extracted genomic DNA from each cell subset was distributed evenly across all wells of several immunoSEQ 96-well plates, and each plate was treated as a replicate. For sorted subsets, approximately 200 ng of genomic DNA, equivalent to roughly 30,000 T cell genomes, went into each replicate PCR. Purified libraries were measured with a Qubit 3.0 fluorometer, size-checked on a Bioanalyzer 2100, and measured again with the KAPA Library Quantification kit. Every immunoSEQ 96-well plate was sequenced on a separate single-read 150-cycle Illumina NextSeq 550 flow cell. The authors' analysis ran thus. Because the immunoSEQ output held only junctional sequences and lacked quality scores, the filtering could not match the filtering applied to full-length reads. To assign V/J genes and CDR3, sequences were annotated against IMGT germline references using PyIR, a Python wrapper for IgBLAST v1.9. Reads were removed for weak V/J assignments (E-value above 1e-6), missing CDR3, stop codons, out-of-frame junctions, or ambiguous translated residues. V3J clonotypes were defined as sequences sharing the same inferred V gene, J gene, and CDR3 amino acid sequence. Percentage overlap between repertoires was computed as shared unique clonotypes divided by the size of the smaller repertoire. Richness of each repertoire was evaluated using RTK rarefaction, the Chao1 estimator, and Recon v2.1 estimates of unobserved clonotypes. OLGA was used to compute generation probabilities for all TCRbeta clonotypes that the gDNA method yielded from a handful of donors. TCRdb re-hosts the immuneACCESS table, in-frame sequences only. Its copies lack some clones; in the studies checked, an unresolved V gene accounts for under half of them, and the cause for the rest is not known. The V and J calls and clone size are taken from that table; D and trimming were inferred from the DNA. In all, the sample holds approximately 600,000 clones, and around 95% of those were seen once. The ten largest clones represent over 0.1% of the sample.

The source of this sequence is a woman in her twenties or thirties in good health. The sample taken for sequencing was naive CD8+ T cells sorted from blood. The sample's cell subset or site label, decoded: CD45RA+CCR7+. The V gene is TRBV6-6 and the J gene is TRBJ1-1; there is no confident call for the D gene. The CDR3 region has the sequence CASSPLSTEAFF. The DNA sequence is as follows: TGTGCCAGCAGCCCACTGTCCACTGAAGCTTTCTTT.